Listed here is a single TCR beta chain. This specimen comes from a study of control samples from healthy donors and cancer patients. Trimming removed 4 bases from V and 7 bases from J; junction bases left unmatched: 6. Per the germline V gene, CDR1 is LNHDA and CDR2 is SQIVND (reference sequence). This CDR3 is built from 15 residues. Measured with immunoSEQ multiplex PCR; TCRdb has only the in-frame clones, and not every one. This sample carries over 70,000 clones, roughly 89% of them seen once, and the ten largest clones take about 7.4%. The sample was blood. The source of this sequence is a woman in her sixties or seventies in good health. The gene calls are TRBV19 and TRBJ2-7; TRBD2 matches 14 bases. DNA for the CDR3: TGTGCCAGTAGTAGGGGACTAGCGGGAGCTCAAGAGCAGTACTTC. Protein product: CASSRGLAGAQEQYF.